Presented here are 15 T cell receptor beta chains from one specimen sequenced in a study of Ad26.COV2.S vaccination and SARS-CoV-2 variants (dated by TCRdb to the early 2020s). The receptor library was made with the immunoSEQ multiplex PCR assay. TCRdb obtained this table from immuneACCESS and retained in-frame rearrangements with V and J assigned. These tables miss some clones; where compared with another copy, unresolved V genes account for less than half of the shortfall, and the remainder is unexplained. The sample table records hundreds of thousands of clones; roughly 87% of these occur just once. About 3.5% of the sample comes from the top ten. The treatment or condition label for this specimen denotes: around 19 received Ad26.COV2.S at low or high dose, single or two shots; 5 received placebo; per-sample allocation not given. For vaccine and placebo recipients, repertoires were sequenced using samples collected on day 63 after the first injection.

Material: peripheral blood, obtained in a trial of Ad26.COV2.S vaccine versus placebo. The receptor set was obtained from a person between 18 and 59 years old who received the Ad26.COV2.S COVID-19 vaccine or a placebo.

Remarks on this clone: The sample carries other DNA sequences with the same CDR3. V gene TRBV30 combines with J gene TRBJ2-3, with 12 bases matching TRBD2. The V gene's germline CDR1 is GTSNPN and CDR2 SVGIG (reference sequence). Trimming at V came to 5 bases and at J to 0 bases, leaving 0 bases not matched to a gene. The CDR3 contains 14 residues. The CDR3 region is CAWGLAGSTDTQYF. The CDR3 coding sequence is TGTGCCTGGGGACTAGCGGGGAGCACAGATACGCAGTATTTT.

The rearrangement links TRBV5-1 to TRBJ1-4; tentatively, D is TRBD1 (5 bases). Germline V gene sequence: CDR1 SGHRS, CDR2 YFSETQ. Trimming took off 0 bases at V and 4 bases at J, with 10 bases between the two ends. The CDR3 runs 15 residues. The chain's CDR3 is CASSLATGLNEKLFF. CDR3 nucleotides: TGCGCCAGCAGCTTGGCCACAGGCCTTAATGAAAAACTGTTTTTT.

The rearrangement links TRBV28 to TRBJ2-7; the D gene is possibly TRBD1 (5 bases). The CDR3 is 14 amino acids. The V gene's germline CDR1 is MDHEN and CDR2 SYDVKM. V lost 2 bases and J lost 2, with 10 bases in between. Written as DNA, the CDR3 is TGTGCCAGCAGTTTACACGACAGTACCTACGAGCAGTACTTC. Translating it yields CASSLHDSTYEQYF.

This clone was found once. In DNA, the CDR3 is TGCGCCAGCAGCTCGGGACTAGTAAGTTACAATGAGCAGTTCTTC. Protein sequence: CASSSGLVSYNEQFF. This rearrangement joins TRBV5-1 to TRBJ2-1, with 8 bases fitting TRBD2. The CDR3 is 15 residues long. Germline V gives CDR1 SGHRS, CDR2 YFSETQ. Unmatched junction bases numbered 6, after V lost 3 bases and J lost 4 bases.

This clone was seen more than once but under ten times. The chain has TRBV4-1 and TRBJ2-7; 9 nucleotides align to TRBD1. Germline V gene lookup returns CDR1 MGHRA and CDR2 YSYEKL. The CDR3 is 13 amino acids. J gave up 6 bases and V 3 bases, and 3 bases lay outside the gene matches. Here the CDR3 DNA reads TGCGCCAGCAGCCACCGGACAGGGGTCGAGCAGTACTTC. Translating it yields CASSHRTGVEQYF.

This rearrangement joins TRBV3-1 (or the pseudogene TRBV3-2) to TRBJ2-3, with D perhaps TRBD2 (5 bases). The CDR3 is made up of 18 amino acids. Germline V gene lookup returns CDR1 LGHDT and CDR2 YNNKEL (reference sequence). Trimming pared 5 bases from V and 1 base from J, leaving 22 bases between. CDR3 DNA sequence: TGTGCCAGCAGCGCCCTCCAAGGAGCGGAGAAACGCACAGATACGCAGTATTTT. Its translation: CASSALQGAEKRTDTQYF.

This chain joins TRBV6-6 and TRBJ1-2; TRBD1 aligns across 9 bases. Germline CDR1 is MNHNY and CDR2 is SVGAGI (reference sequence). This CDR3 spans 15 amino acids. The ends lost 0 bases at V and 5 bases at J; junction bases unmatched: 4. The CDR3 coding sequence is TGTGCCAGCAGTTACTCGGGACAGGGTGGATATGGCTACACCTTC. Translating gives CASSYSGQGGYGYTF.

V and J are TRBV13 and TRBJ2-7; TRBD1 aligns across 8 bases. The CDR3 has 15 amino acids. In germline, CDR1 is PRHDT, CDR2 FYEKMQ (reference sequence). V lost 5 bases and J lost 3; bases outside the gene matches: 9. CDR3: CASSRQGQGRYEQYF. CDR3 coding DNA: TGTGCCAGCAGCCGTCAAGGACAGGGTCGCTACGAGCAGTACTTC.

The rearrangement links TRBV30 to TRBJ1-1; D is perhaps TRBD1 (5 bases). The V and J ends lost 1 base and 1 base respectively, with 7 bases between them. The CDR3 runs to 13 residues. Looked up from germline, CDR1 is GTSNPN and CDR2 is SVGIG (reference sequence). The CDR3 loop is CAWSGTPNTEAFF. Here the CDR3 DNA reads TGTGCCTGGAGTGGGACACCGAACACTGAAGCTTTCTTT.

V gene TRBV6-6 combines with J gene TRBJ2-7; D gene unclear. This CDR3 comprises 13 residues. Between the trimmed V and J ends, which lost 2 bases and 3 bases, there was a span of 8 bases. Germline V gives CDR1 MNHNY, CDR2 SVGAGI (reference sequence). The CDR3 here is CASSYETLYEQYF. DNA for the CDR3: TGTGCCAGCAGTTACGAGACCCTCTACGAGCAGTACTTC.

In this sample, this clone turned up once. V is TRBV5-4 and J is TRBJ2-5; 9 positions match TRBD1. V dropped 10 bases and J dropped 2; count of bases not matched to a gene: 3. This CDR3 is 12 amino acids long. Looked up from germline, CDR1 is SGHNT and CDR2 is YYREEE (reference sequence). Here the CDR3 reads CAWGTGQETQYF. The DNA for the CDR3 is TGTGCCTGGGGGACAGGGCAAGAGACCCAGTACTTC. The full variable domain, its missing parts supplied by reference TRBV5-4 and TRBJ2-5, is ETGVTQSPTHLIKTRGQQVTLRCSSQSGHNTVSWYQQALGQGPQFIFQYYREEENGRGNFPPRFSGLQFPNYSSELNVNALELDDSALYLCAWGTGQETQYFGPGTRLLVL.

In DNA form, the CDR3 reads TGTGCCAGCAGTGAATCATACAGCCGAGGATTGGTGGCTTTCTTT. Translation gives CASSESYSRGLVAFF. V is TRBV2 and J is TRBJ1-1; unclear D gene. From germline, CDR1 is SNHLY and CDR2 FYNNEI. The V end was cut by 2 bases, the J end by 11 bases, with 21 bases between. CDR3 length: 15 residues.

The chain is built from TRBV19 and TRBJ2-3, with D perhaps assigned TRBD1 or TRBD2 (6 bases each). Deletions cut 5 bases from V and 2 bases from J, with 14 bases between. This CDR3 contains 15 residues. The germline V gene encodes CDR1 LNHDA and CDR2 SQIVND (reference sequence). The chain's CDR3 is CASSVGGGLTDTQYF. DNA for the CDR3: TGTGCCAGTAGTGTGGGTGGGGGGCTCACAGATACGCAGTATTTT.

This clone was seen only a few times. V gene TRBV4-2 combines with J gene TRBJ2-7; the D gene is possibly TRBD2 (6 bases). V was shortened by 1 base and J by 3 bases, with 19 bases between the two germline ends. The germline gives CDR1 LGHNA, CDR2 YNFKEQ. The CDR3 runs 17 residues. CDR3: CASSQVSGGELYYEQYF. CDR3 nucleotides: TGTGCCAGCAGCCAAGTGTCGGGCGGGGAGCTGTACTACGAGCAGTACTTC.

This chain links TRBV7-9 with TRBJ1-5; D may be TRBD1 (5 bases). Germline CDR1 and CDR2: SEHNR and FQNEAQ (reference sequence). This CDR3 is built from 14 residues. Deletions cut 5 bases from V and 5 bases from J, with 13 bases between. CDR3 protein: CASSLGGVDQPQHF. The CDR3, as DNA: TGTGCCAGCAGCCTCGGAGGGGTCGATCAGCCCCAGCATTTT.